The 19 T cell receptor beta chains reported below all come from one sample, sequenced in a study of blood T cell repertoires in COVID-19. TCRdb's copy holds only in-frame clones and misses some; the assay was immunoSEQ multiplex PCR. The repertoire includes 95,000 to 150,000 clones, about 89% of them detected once, and roughly 29% sits in the top ten. Sequenced material: peripheral blood. The source is a woman between 70 and 85 years old with acute or convalescent COVID-19.

This chain joins TRBV27 and TRBJ2-7; TRBD1 is a possible D gene (6 bases). Germline values: CDR1 MNHEY, CDR2 SMNVEV (reference sequence). The V end lost 2 bases, the J end lost 2 bases, and 7 bases lay between the germline ends. The CDR3 runs 13 residues. The CDR3 reads CASSLQGTYEQYF. CDR3 nucleotide sequence: TGTGCCAGCAGTTTACAGGGGACCTACGAGCAGTACTTC.

V usage is TRBV2 and J usage is TRBJ1-5; D is unclear. Germline CDR1 reads SNHLY; CDR2 reads FYNNEI. V was shortened by 8 bases and J by 6 bases, with 17 bases between the two germline ends. The CDR3 is made up of 14 amino acids. CDR3 residues: CASRRMEQRQPQHF. The CDR3 DNA reads TGTGCCAGCCGACGAATGGAGCAACGTCAGCCCCAGCATTTT.

The chain employs TRBV6-5 and TRBJ2-7; 10 bases map to TRBD1. Germline loops: CDR1 MNHEY, CDR2 SVGAGI. The CDR3 consists of 13 residues. Losses at the gene ends were 8 bases for V and 6 bases for J; bases not matched to a gene: 7. The CDR3 sequence: CASHGTGVSEQYF. The CDR3 DNA follows: TGTGCCAGCCACGGGACAGGGGTTAGCGAGCAGTACTTC.

This chain joins TRBV3-1 (or the pseudogene TRBV3-2) and TRBJ1-1, with D unresolved. V was cut by 4 bases and J by 5 bases, with 14 bases left in between. The CDR3 is made up of 14 amino acids. CDR1 and CDR2 from the germline V gene are LGHDT and YNNKEL (reference sequence). In DNA, the CDR3 is TGTGCCAGCAGCCCCTTCGTTCGAGGTACTGAAGCTTTCTTT. Its protein is CASSPFVRGTEAFF.

The rearrangement uses TRBV6-2 or TRBV6-3 and TRBJ2-1; TRBD1 agrees at 8 bases. V dropped 2 bases and J dropped 4; count of bases not matched to a gene: 4. CDR1 and CDR2 (germline): MNHEY, SVGEGT. The CDR3 has 15 amino acids. The chain's CDR3 is CASSYHQGAYNEQFF. CDR3 DNA: TGTGCCAGCAGTTACCACCAGGGGGCTTACAATGAGCAGTTCTTC.

The rearrangement uses TRBV28 and TRBJ2-1; 11 nucleotides align to TRBD2. Germline CDR1 MDHEN, CDR2 SYDVKM. The CDR3 spans 14 residues. V trimming: 5 bases; J trimming: 5 bases; junction bases outside the gene matches: 2. CDR3 nucleotides: TGTGCCAGCAGTGGACTAGCGGGTAACAATGAGCAGTTCTTC. It codes for CASSGLAGNNEQFF.

The V and J genes are TRBV5-1 and TRBJ2-5; possible D gene TRBD2, 6 bases. In germline, CDR1 is SGHRS, CDR2 YFSETQ. The CDR3 sequence is 18 residues long. V was trimmed by 0 bases and J by 1 base, leaving 19 bases between them. The CDR3 DNA reads TGCGCCAGCAGCTTGGCCACAAGCGGTTGGGGACTCCAAGAGACCCAGTACTTC. Protein: CASSLATSGWGLQETQYF.

This clone appeared a single time. The gene calls are TRBV30 and TRBJ1-1; D is ambiguous. Germline loops: CDR1 GTSNPN, CDR2 SVGIG (reference sequence). CDR3 size: 15 residues. The V end lost 3 bases, the J end lost 1 base, and 15 bases lay between the germline ends. CDR3 sequence: CAWSQAARGNTEAFF. The CDR3 DNA reads as TGTGCCTGGAGCCAGGCCGCGCGGGGGAACACTGAAGCTTTCTTT.

The chain joins TRBV2 to TRBJ1-2, with 7 bases fitting TRBD1. The germline gives CDR1 SNHLY, CDR2 FYNNEI. After removal of 4 bases from V and 7 bases from J, the junction contained 6 bases not matched to a gene. The length of the CDR3 is 13 residues. The CDR3 region has the DNA TGTGCCAGCAGTGCCCAGGGGGTAGGTGGCTACACCTTC. Translation: CASSAQGVGGYTF.

This chain joins TRBV9 and TRBJ1-1; D gene uncertain. Germline lookup yields CDR1 SGDLS and CDR2 YYNGEE. Trimming pared 6 bases from V and 6 bases from J, leaving 15 bases between. The CDR3 length is 13 residues. The CDR3 region has the DNA TGTGCCAGCACCGGGGATGGTAGCGCTGAAGCTTTCTTT. Amino acids: CASTGDGSAEAFF. Full variable domain (missing parts from reference TRBV9 and TRBJ1-1): DSGVTQTPKHLITATGQRVTLRCSPRSGDLSVYWYQQSLDQGLQFLIQYYNGEERAKGNILERFSAQQFPDLHSELNLSSLELGDSALYFCASTGDGSAEAFFGQGTRLTVV.

This clone was seen only once. J is TRBJ2-5 and V is TRBV7-9, with 7 nucleotides matching TRBD1. The V gene's germline CDR1 is SEHNR and CDR2 FQNEAQ (reference sequence). This CDR3 is 15 amino acids long. Losses at the gene ends were 3 bases for V and 5 bases for J; bases not matched to a gene: 9. CDR3 sequence: CASSLVGTEMETQYF. The CDR3, as DNA: TGTGCCAGCAGCTTGGTTGGGACAGAGATGGAGACCCAGTACTTC.

This chain connects TRBV5-1 to TRBJ2-7; 11 bases map to TRBD2. Trimming cost V 0 bases and J 4 bases; bases outside gene matches: 3. The germline gives CDR1 SGHRS, CDR2 YFSETQ. The length of the CDR3 is 15 residues. The CDR3 reads CASSLGLAGGYEQYF. DNA for the CDR3: TGCGCCAGCAGCTTGGGTCTAGCGGGGGGTTACGAGCAGTACTTC.

V usage is TRBV14 and J usage is TRBJ2-2; 8 bases fit TRBD1. The V gene's germline CDR1 is SGHDN and CDR2 FVKESK. Trimming cost V 0 bases and J 6 bases; bases outside gene matches: 9. This CDR3 comprises 17 residues. Here the CDR3 reads CASSQEEADRVPGELFF. CDR3 nucleotide sequence: TGTGCCAGCAGCCAAGAAGAGGCGGACAGGGTCCCCGGGGAGCTGTTTTTT. The whole variable domain, remainder taken from reference TRBV14 and TRBJ2-2, is EAGVTQFPSHSVIEKGQTVTLRCDPISGHDNLYWYRRVMGKEIKFLLHFVKESKQDESGMPNNRFLAERTGGTYSTLKVQPAELEDSGVYFCASSQEEADRVPGELFFGEGSRLTVL.

The chain couples TRBV2 to TRBJ1-5, with D perhaps matching TRBD1 (5 bases). V was cut by 6 bases and J by 0 bases, with 9 bases left in between. The CDR3 is 14 residues long. The germline CDR1 and CDR2 sequences are SNHLY and FYNNEI. The CDR3 loop reads CASRGLYSNQPQHF. The CDR3 coding sequence is TGTGCCAGCAGGGGACTGTATAGCAATCAGCCCCAGCATTTT.

This clone was found a few times. CDR3 residues: CASSWGLNEKLFF. Written as DNA, the CDR3 is TGTGCCAGCAGCTGGGGACTTAATGAAAAACTGTTTTTT. This rearrangement joins TRBV11-2 to TRBJ1-4; D is possibly TRBD1 (5 bases). V was cut by 4 bases and J by 4 bases, with 7 bases left in between. Germline V gene sequence: CDR1 SGHAT, CDR2 FQNNGV. This CDR3 has 13 amino acids.

The chain uses TRBV19 and TRBJ1-1; unclear D gene. The V end was cut by 7 bases, the J end by 1 base, with 10 bases between. Germline-derived CDR1 and CDR2 are LNHDA and SQIVND (reference sequence). The CDR3 runs to 13 residues. The CDR3 loop reads CASMVRGNTEAFF. In DNA form, the CDR3 reads TGTGCCAGTATGGTCCGGGGGAACACTGAAGCTTTCTTT.

This chain uses TRBV5-6 with TRBJ1-5; maybe TRBD1 (6 bases). CDR3 length: 15 residues. Trimming took 0 bases from V and 7 from J, leaving 14 bases between them. CDR1 SGHDT and CDR2 YYEEEE come from the germline V gene. The DNA for the CDR3 is TGTGCCAGCAGCTTGGACAGGGTACCAGGACAGCCCCAGCATTTT. Protein product: CASSLDRVPGQPQHF.

This chain joins TRBV9 and TRBJ1-4, with 7 positions matching TRBD1. The germline gives CDR1 SGDLS, CDR2 YYNGEE. The J segment lost 8 bases and the V segment lost 4 bases, leaving 11 bases of the junction unmatched. This CDR3 has 15 amino acids. The DNA of the CDR3 is TGTGCCAGCAGCCCTAGGACAGGCCAGTGGGAAAAACTGTTTTTT. Translated: CASSPRTGQWEKLFF.

Note on this clone: The same CDR3 can be traced to other DNA sequences in this sample. This CDR3 is CASSPGTGSYNEQFF. As DNA, the CDR3 is TGTGCCAGCTCACCAGGGACCGGGAGCTACAATGAGCAGTTCTTC. This rearrangement joins TRBV18 to TRBJ2-1, with TRBD2 as a possible D gene (6 bases). V lost 2 bases, J lost 3 bases, and 11 bases lay in between. This CDR3 is 15 amino acids long. Germline CDR1 reads KGHSH; CDR2 reads LQKENI.